These T cell receptor beta chains were read from a single sample in a study of chemoradiotherapy in HPV16-positive cancers. Some clones are missing from TCRdb's copy, which holds only in-frame ones; the method was immunoSEQ multiplex PCR. The sample lists 12,000 or so clones; approximately 86% were seen once. The specimen comprised blood, sampled from a patient who underwent chemoradiotherapy. These receptors all come from a human donor with HPV-associated anogenital cancer. Each CDR3 is given with its conserved first and last residue. A D gene is named only where the DNA matches it firmly. Some rows have no size entry. The others give once, few or many, or a class for an expanded clone.

D gene	V gene	clone size	J gene	CDR3 protein	CDR3 DNA
.	TRBV9	.	TRBJ2-7	CASSQDPLYEQYF	TGTGCCAGCAGCCAGGACCCTCTCTACGAGCAGTACTTC
.	TRBV27	.	TRBJ1-2	CASSLFDGGHRGGYTF	TGTGCCAGCAGTTTATTCGACGGGGGACATAGGGGTGGCTACACCTTC
TRBD1	TRBV10-1	.	TRBJ2-1	CASSYTQDRGLMREQFF	TGCGCCAGCAGCTACACGCAGGACAGGGGATTGATGCGTGAGCAGTTCTTC
.	TRBV12-5	.	TRBJ1-2	CASGLVPTAELYGYTF	TGTGCTAGTGGTTTGGTACCGACAGCCGAGTTGTATGGCTACACCTTC
.	TRBV30	.	TRBJ2-5	CAWSPTRETQYF	TGTGCCTGGAGTCCGACCCGGGAGACCCAGTACTTC
.	TRBV9	.	TRBJ2-5	CASSVSRLKETQYF	TGTGCCAGCAGCGTTTCACGACTCAAAGAGACCCAGTACTTC
.	TRBV9	.	TRBJ2-1	CASSVEALGDLSYNEQFF	TGTGCCAGCAGCGTAGAGGCTCTCGGGGACTTATCCTACAATGAGCAGTTCTTC
.	TRBV4-2	few	TRBJ2-2	CASSQDRHANTGELFF	TGTGCCAGCAGCCAAGATAGGCACGCGAACACCGGGGAGCTGTTTTTT
.	TRBV10-3	.	TRBJ1-3	CAIFSGDPGNTIYF	TGTGCCATCTTCTCTGGGGACCCTGGAAACACCATATATTTT
TRBD1	TRBV5-4	.	TRBJ1-1	CASSREGTGGNTEAFF	TGTGCCAGCAGCCGGGAGGGGACAGGGGGCAACACTGAAGCTTTCTTT
TRBD2	TRBV4-2	.	TRBJ2-5	CASSRTSGAFQETQYF	TGTGCCAGCAGCCGGACTAGCGGGGCCTTCCAAGAGACCCAGTACTTC
.	TRBV6-1	.	TRBJ2-3	CASSDGLASFSDTQYF	TGTGCCAGCAGTGATGGTTTAGCGAGTTTTTCAGATACGCAGTATTTT
TRBD1	TRBV27	.	TRBJ2-2	CASRQDRGFYGELFF	TGTGCCAGCAGACAGGACAGGGGTTTTTACGGGGAGCTGTTTTTT
.	TRBV10-2	.	TRBJ1-5	CASSEQENQPQHF	TGCGCCAGCAGTGAACAAGAAAATCAGCCCCAGCATTTT
TRBD2	TRBV7-2	.	TRBJ2-1	CASSLVAGGTNEQFF	TGTGCCAGCAGCTTAGTCGCGGGGGGGACGAATGAGCAGTTCTTC
.	TRBV30	.	TRBJ1-4	CASGKDEKLFF	TGTGCCTCGGGGAAGGATGAAAAACTGTTTTTT
.	TRBV30	.	TRBJ1-5	CAWSITDAYQPQHF	TGTGCCTGGAGTATAACAGACGCCTATCAGCCCCAGCATTTT
TRBD1	TRBV5-1	.	TRBJ1-6	CASSLGRGLNSPLHF	TGCGCCAGCAGCTTGGGCAGGGGGCTTAATTCACCCCTCCACTTT
TRBD1	TRBV2	.	TRBJ1-4	CASSAQGAGEKLFF	TGTGCCAGCAGTGCACAGGGGGCCGGTGAAAAACTGTTTTTT
.	TRBV19	.	TRBJ1-2	CASSPAGYYTYGYTF	TGTGCCAGTAGTCCGGCCGGCTACTACACCTATGGCTACACCTTC
TRBD1	TRBV5-1	.	TRBJ1-1	CASSFGGQGDAEAFF	TGCGCCAGCAGCTTTGGGGGACAGGGAGACGCTGAAGCTTTCTTT
.	TRBV18	few	TRBJ2-2	CASSPITGELFF	TGTGCCAGCTCACCTATCACCGGGGAGCTGTTTTTT
TRBD1	TRBV5-1	few	TRBJ1-2	CASSPGTGGARGYTF	TGCGCCAGCAGCCCAGGGACAGGGGGCGCACGTGGCTACACCTTC
.	TRBV19	few	TRBJ1-1	CASRRYETEEAFF	TGTGCCTCCCGCCGGTACGAGACAGAGGAAGCTTTCTTT
.	TRBV30	.	TRBJ1-1	CAWSGGIRLNTEAFF	TGTGCCTGGAGTGGTGGGATTCGGTTAAACACTGAAGCTTTCTTT
TRBD1	TRBV30	.	TRBJ2-3	CASGQGGTDTQYF	TGTGCCTCGGGACAGGGGGGCACAGATACGCAGTATTTT
TRBD1	TRBV6-5	.	TRBJ2-2	CASSDRQGRGELFF	TGTGCCAGCAGTGATCGACAGGGTCGAGGGGAGCTGTTTTTT
TRBD2	TRBV2	.	TRBJ2-2	CASSGEGTGELFF	TGTGCCAGCTCGGGGGAGGGCACCGGGGAGCTGTTTTTT
.	TRBV5-1	once	TRBJ2-5	CASSLDILGETQYF	TGCGCCAGCAGCTTGGACATCCTTGGGGAGACCCAGTACTTC
TRBD2	TRBV2	once	TRBJ2-5	CASRQGLAGGPQETQYF	TGTGCCAGCAGGCAAGGACTAGCGGGGGGGCCTCAAGAGACCCAGTACTTC
TRBD1	TRBV6-5	once	TRBJ1-3	CASSPQGAGNTIYF	TGTGCCAGCAGTCCGCAGGGGGCTGGAAACACCATATATTTT
TRBD1	TRBV19	.	TRBJ1-5	CASSMSGGKQPQHF	TGTGCCAGTAGTATGTCAGGGGGCAAGCAGCCCCAGCATTTT
.	TRBV7-9	.	TRBJ1-4	CASSPEGGGEKLFF	TGTGCCAGCAGCCCCGAAGGGGGAGGGGAAAAACTGTTTTTT